This entry describes one T cell receptor (beta chain). Its antigen is unknown. The data were taken from a study of spatial heterogeneity in lung cancer. Overall study context: Researchers sequenced follow-up PBMC samples if they had them, and these came a median of approximately 22 months after resection. Detected sequences consistently included more beta-chain ones than alpha-chain ones. Study results and limitations: Ubiquitous, expanded tumor-derived TCRs were more frequently observed in blood at resection than at follow-up.

J was trimmed by 4 bases and V by 0 bases; bases with no gene match: 10. In germline, CDR1 is SGHDT, CDR2 YYEEEE. The CDR3 length is 16 residues. Time point given: blood at routine non-recurrence follow-up after resection. TCRdb reanalysed the 5' RACE reads using MiXCR and keeps one entry per CDR3 protein. The sample lists 23,000 or so distinct CDR3 sequences; more than 9.5% were seen once. The origin of this receptor is a male donor with early-stage non-small cell lung cancer. The J gene is TRBJ2-7, the V gene TRBV5-6; TRBD1 matches 7 bases. This material consisted of PBMCs, taken at follow-up. This chain's CDR3 is CASSLGLDRARYEQYF. In nucleotides, the CDR3 is TGTGCCAGCAGCTTGGGGCTAGACAGGGCGAGGTACGAGCAGTACTTC.